The clone carrying this T cell receptor beta chain has only one observation. Its antigen is still unknown. The assay was immunoSEQ multiplex PCR, and TCRdb's table has in-frame clones only and misses some. The sample records about 150,000 clones, around nine tenths being singletons. With 2 bases clipped from V and 6 bases from J, the junction kept 5 bases outside the gene matches. This CDR3 spans 14 amino acids. Per germline, CDR1 MNHNY and CDR2 SVGAGI (reference sequence). This entry belongs to a study of T cell responses to AZD1222 COVID-19 vaccine. Overall study context: Pooled in the analysis were second doses at about 4 or about 12 weeks. Study results and limitations: Unmutated variant regions are reportedly targeted by nearly half of spike-specific TCRs. Dominant at 160-218 and 743-854, vaccine-associated CD4 TCRs also spanned spike.

Material: peripheral blood, obtained on day 0 of AZD1222 vaccination. This chain connects TRBV6-6 to TRBJ1-2, with 8 bases identical to TRBD1. The receptor's source is an adult in good health. The CDR3 here is CASSYEDRVNGYTF. The CDR3 DNA sequence: TGTGCCAGCAGTTACGAGGACAGGGTAAATGGCTACACCTTC.